This TCR beta chain comes out of a study of identical twins. Everyone who donated was a healthy Caucasian. This clonotype appeared many times. TCRdb reanalysed the 5' RACE reads using MiXCR and keeps one entry per CDR3 protein. The table shows approximately 700,000 distinct CDR3 sequences, with approximately 6% occurring only once. CDR1 and CDR2 from the germline V gene are MNHEY and SVGAGI. With 1 base removed from V and 7 bases from J, the gap between germline ends came to 7 bases. The CDR3 spans 12 residues. V gene TRBV6-5 combines with J gene TRBJ2-5; D unresolved. The clonotype comes from a man between 18 and 29 years old in good health. The sample consisted of naive T cells sorted from blood. The CDR3 nucleotides read TGTGCCAGCAGTTACTTCGGTGGGACCCAGTACTTC. It translates to CASSYFGGTQYF.